The text below deals with one TCR beta chain. What it binds is unknown. The sample belongs to a study of cytomegalovirus exposure and HLA in healthy donors. Study results and limitations: Follow-up analysis found HLA locus-dependent TCR association rates, highest for DRB1 and lowest for HLA-C.

In germline, CDR1 is SQVTM, CDR2 ANQGSEA. This CDR3 is 13 amino acids long. V was cut by 7 bases and J by 0 bases, with 12 bases left in between. Amplification used 60 Vbeta primers and 13 Jbeta primers. TCRdb's table, derived via immunoSEQ multiplex PCR, lists solely in-frame clones and lacks some. Of about 140,000 clones listed, roughly four fifths are singletons. The receptor was isolated from a man aged 18 to 30 in good health and CMV-seropositive. The material sequenced was PBMCs. This sequence joins TRBV29-1 and TRBJ1-1; D is uncertain. The CDR3 spells CSANSHMNTEAFF. CDR3 nucleotide sequence: TGCAGCGCAAACTCCCATATGAACACTGAAGCTTTCTTT.